This TCR beta chain was sequenced for a study of blood T cells in healthy people across ages. Combining a sample-barcoded 5' primer with a J-beta primer mix, a second PCR ran for 7 to 11 cycles. TCRdb re-derived calls from the 5' RACE reads in MiXCR, one entry per CDR3 protein. The sample gives 780,000 or so distinct CDR3 sequences, around three fifths of which show up once; roughly 25% is in the top ten. Germline V CDR1 and CDR2: SGHTA, FQGNSA. The V gene end was trimmed by 5 bases and the J gene end by 1 base; junction bases not matched to a gene: 7. The CDR3 loop spans 16 amino acids. Findings of the study overall: Among long-lived donors, naive CD4+ cells were more numerous and diversity higher than in aged donors.

Regarding this clonotype: Its antigen is unidentified.

The chain is built from TRBV7-2 and TRBJ1-1, with 10 bases aligning to TRBD1. The receptor's source is a man aged 35-49 years in good health. The sequenced sample consisted of blood. The CDR3 sequence is CASSPGTGAGNTEAFF. The CDR3 bases are TGTGCCAGCAGCCCGGGGACAGGGGCCGGGAACACTGAAGCTTTCTTT.